Below are 18 T cell receptor beta chains sequenced from a single sample in a study of blood T cell repertoires in COVID-19. Produced via immunoSEQ multiplex PCR; TCRdb's table is partial and in-frame only. The sample contains some 120,000 clones, over 60% of which appear only once. Sequenced material: peripheral blood. The receptor source for this set is a human donor in a cohort sampled during active COVID-19.

V is TRBV19 and J is TRBJ2-2; D possibly corresponds to TRBD2 (6 bases). CDR3 size: 13 residues. Germline V lookup: CDR1 LNHDA, CDR2 SQIVND (reference sequence). V dropped 6 bases and J dropped 8 bases, with 13 bases sitting between them. The CDR3 coding sequence is TGTGCCAGTAGATCGGCGGGGAGTGGGGAGCTGTTTTTT. This translates into CASRSAGSGELFF.

The rearrangement links TRBV13 to TRBJ2-5, with D perhaps matching TRBD1 (6 bases). The J call is in doubt because the DNA end fits TRBJ2-7 better. Germline loops: CDR1 PRHDT, CDR2 FYEKMQ (reference sequence). The CDR3 has 13 amino acids. The CDR3 spells CASSFGTQYEQYF. In DNA, the CDR3 is TGTGCCAGCAGCTTCGGGACACAATACGAGCAGTACTTC.

The CDR3 DNA reads TGCGCCAGCAGTGAGACCGAGACTACCCCTCGCCACAATGAGCAGTTCTTC. It codes for CASSETETTPRHNEQFF. The chain recombines TRBV10-1 with TRBJ2-1; D is possibly TRBD2 (5 bases). Germline CDR1 reads WNHNN; CDR2 reads SYGVQD (reference sequence). The CDR3 is 17 residues long. The V end was cut by 2 bases, the J end by 5 bases, with 19 bases between.

The chain uses TRBV28 and TRBJ1-2, with D possibly being TRBD1 (5 bases). The CDR3 covers 15 residues. Germline lookup yields CDR1 MDHEN and CDR2 SYDVKM. V lost 3 bases and J 4 bases, leaving 15 bases between the germline ends. The CDR3 loop reads CASSFYLQDVYGYTF. CDR3 bases: TGTGCCAGCAGTTTTTATTTACAGGACGTCTATGGCTACACCTTC.

The V call is TRBV20-1, the J call TRBJ1-4; a possible D gene is TRBD1 (6 bases). V was clipped by 8 bases and J by 8 bases, with 12 bases between them. The CDR3 covers 11 residues. Germline V lookup: CDR1 DFQATT, CDR2 SNEGSKA (reference sequence). The CDR3: CSTRGGEKLFF. The DNA of the CDR3 is TGCAGTACGAGGGGGGGCGAAAAACTGTTTTTT.

This sequence joins TRBV6-2 or TRBV6-3 and TRBJ1-2; possibly TRBD1 for D (6 bases). Germline assignment: CDR1 MNHEY and CDR2 SVGEGT. V lost 2 bases and J lost 3, with 16 bases in between. The CDR3 consists of 16 residues. DNA for the CDR3: TGTGCCAGCAGTTACCCCCTATTTCAGGGGTACTATGGCTACACCTTC. It yields the protein CASSYPLFQGYYGYTF.

The chain is built from TRBV18 and TRBJ2-3; 10 nucleotides align to TRBD1. This CDR3 is built from 11 residues. CDR1 is KGHSH, CDR2 LQKENI, per germline. After removal of 4 bases from V and 11 bases from J, the junction contained 0 bases not matched to a gene. This chain's CDR3 is CASSRDRGQYF. CDR3 bases: TGTGCCAGCTCACGGGACAGGGGGCAGTATTTT.

The chain employs TRBV5-1 and TRBJ1-2; 8 bases agree with TRBD1. The CDR3 spans 13 residues. Germline V gene data show CDR1 as SGHRS and CDR2 as YFSETQ. V lost 3 bases and J lost 14; bases outside the gene matches: 12. CDR3 nucleotide sequence: TGCGCCAGCAGCTCCGGGACAGGACCCCCGGAGACCTTC. This gives the protein CASSSGTGPPETF.

The gene calls are TRBV19 and TRBJ1-2, with 9 bases that match TRBD1. V gave up 5 bases and J gave up 3 bases; unmatched junction bases: 4. There are 14 residues in the CDR3. CDR1 LNHDA and CDR2 SQIVND come from the germline V gene (reference sequence). CDR3 DNA: TGTGCCAGTAGTCCTCGGGACAGGGACTATGGCTACACCTTC. Protein: CASSPRDRDYGYTF. Full variable domain (rest looked up from reference TRBV19 and TRBJ1-2): DGGITQSPKYLFRKEGQNVTLSCEQNLNHDAMYWYRQDPGQGLRLIYYSQIVNDFQKGDIAEGYSVSREKKESFPLTVTSAQKNPTAFYLCASSPRDRDYGYTFGSGTRLTVV.

V usage is TRBV10-1 and J usage is TRBJ1-1, with a weak D call TRBD1 (5 bases). Germline V gene sequence: CDR1 WNHNN, CDR2 SYGVQD (reference sequence). The CDR3 is 15 residues long. The V end was cut by 8 bases, the J end by 4 bases, with 20 bases between. Here the CDR3 DNA reads TGCGCCAGCTCAAGCGCTGGCCCCGGGGGCACTGAAGCTTTCTTT. Protein sequence: CASSSAGPGGTEAFF.

J is TRBJ1-2 and V is TRBV5-1; maybe TRBD1 (6 bases). Trimming cost V 4 bases and J 7 bases, with 23 bases left between them. The CDR3 covers 16 residues. CDR1 SGHRS and CDR2 YFSETQ come from the germline V gene. In DNA, the CDR3 is TGCGCCAGCAGCAAACAACCGGGACACAGGACGGGTGGCTACACCTTC. It encodes CASSKQPGHRTGGYTF.

This clone has ten or more counts. The V and J genes are TRBV19 and TRBJ2-7, with 14 bases aligning to TRBD2. J was trimmed by 0 bases and V by 5 bases; bases with no gene match: 9. The CDR3 length is 18 residues. Germline V gene lookup returns CDR1 LNHDA and CDR2 SQIVND (reference sequence). CDR3 residues: CASSLTGTSGSPSYEQYF. The CDR3 region has the DNA TGTGCCAGTAGTTTAACCGGGACTAGCGGGAGCCCCTCCTACGAGCAGTACTTC.

This clone turned up a few times. V and J are TRBV4-1 and TRBJ1-4; no definite D call. This CDR3 is built from 13 residues. The V and J ends lost 8 bases and 8 bases respectively, with 15 bases between them. CDR1 is MGHRA, CDR2 YSYEKL, per germline. Written as DNA, the CDR3 is TGCGCCAGCGGGGAGGTTGAACGGGAAAAACTGTTTTTT. Translated: CASGEVEREKLFF.

The CDR3 is CASSISLSGNTIYF. For the CDR3, the DNA is TGTGCCAGCAGTATAAGCCTCTCTGGAAACACCATATATTTT. The V and J genes are TRBV6-5 and TRBJ1-3; D unclear. This CDR3 has 14 residues. Germline V gene sequence: CDR1 MNHEY, CDR2 SVGAGI. Trimming removed 5 bases at V and 0 bases at J, with 8 bases between.

This chain uses TRBV6-5 with TRBJ2-7; D is possibly TRBD2 (5 bases). Deletions cut 6 bases from V and 3 bases from J, with 9 bases between. The germline V gene has CDR1 MNHEY and CDR2 SVGAGI. The CDR3 has 12 residues. This chain's CDR3 is CASSGGSYEQYF. The CDR3, as DNA: TGTGCCAGCAGCGGTGGGAGCTACGAGCAGTACTTC.

The gene calls are TRBV6-1 and TRBJ1-2; tentative D call: TRBD1 (5 bases). Germline CDR1 and CDR2: MNHNS and SASEGT. The V end was cut by 3 bases, the J end by 0 bases, with 8 bases between. This CDR3 has 14 amino acids. CDR3 in DNA: TGTGCCAGCAGTGAGCAGGGATCTAACTATGGCTACACCTTC. It codes for CASSEQGSNYGYTF.

The chain recombines TRBV5-4 with TRBJ2-2; D gene uncertain. Germline V gene lookup returns CDR1 SGHNT and CDR2 YYREEE (reference sequence). With 1 base removed from V and 3 bases from J, the gap between germline ends came to 4 bases. This CDR3 has 13 residues. CDR3 sequence reads: CASSLTDTGELFF. The DNA of the CDR3 is TGTGCCAGCAGCTTGACGGACACCGGGGAGCTGTTTTTT.

The chain recombines TRBV5-1 with TRBJ2-1; 7 nucleotides match TRBD2. Germline values: CDR1 SGHRS, CDR2 YFSETQ. The V gene end was trimmed by 0 bases and the J gene end by 4 bases; junction bases not matched to a gene: 19. The CDR3 has 20 residues. This chain's CDR3 is CASSLGGGRGTPRLYNEQFF. In nucleotides, the CDR3 is TGCGCCAGCAGCTTGGGTGGCGGGAGAGGTACCCCCCGATTATACAATGAGCAGTTCTTC.